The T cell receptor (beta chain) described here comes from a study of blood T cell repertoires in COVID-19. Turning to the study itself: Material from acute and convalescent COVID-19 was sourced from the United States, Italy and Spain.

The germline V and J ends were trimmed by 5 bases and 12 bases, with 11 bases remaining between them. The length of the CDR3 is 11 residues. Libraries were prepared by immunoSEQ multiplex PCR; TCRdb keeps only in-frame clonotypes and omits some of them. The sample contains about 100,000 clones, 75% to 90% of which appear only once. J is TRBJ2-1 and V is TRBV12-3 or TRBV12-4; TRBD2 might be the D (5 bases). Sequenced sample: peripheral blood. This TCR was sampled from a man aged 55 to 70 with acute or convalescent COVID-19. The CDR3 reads CASSTTTRQFF. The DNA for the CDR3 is TGTGCCAGCAGTACGACTACACGGCAGTTCTTC.